The 30 T cell receptor beta chains listed next were all sequenced from one sample in a study of beta chain features in type 1 diabetes. Whole-study findings and limits: In every one of the four CD4+ subsets, TCRB CDR3s were moderately but significantly shorter in Type 1 diabetes patients.

Expressed TCRB transcripts were sequenced because the entire RNA isolate underwent reverse transcription. Sequenced by immunoSEQ multiplex PCR; TCRdb stores in-frame clones only, minus some. There are around 150,000 clones in the sample; about 8.3% occur only once, and around 0.5% lies in the top ten. These receptors lack a known antigen. Sequencing used central memory CD4+ T cells from blood. The receptors here all came from a woman under 30 with type 1 diabetes.

CDR3 residues: CASSEPGQPNYGYTF. The DNA of the CDR3 is TGTGCCAGCAGCGAACCGGGACAGCCTAACTATGGCTACACCTTC. The J gene is TRBJ1-2, the V gene TRBV13, with 7 bases lining up with TRBD1. This CDR3 comprises 15 residues. Germline CDR1 and CDR2: PRHDT and FYEKMQ (reference sequence). V was pared by 5 bases and J by 0 bases, with 6 bases of the junction left unmatched.

Only a few counts were recorded for this clone. V usage is TRBV7-9 and J usage is TRBJ1-4; D ambiguous. V lost 1 base and J 6 bases, leaving 12 bases between the germline ends. Germline-derived CDR1 and CDR2 are SEHNR and FQNEAQ (reference sequence). The CDR3 runs 15 residues. CDR3 region: CASSLDQTGYEKLFF. For the CDR3, the DNA is TGTGCCAGCAGCTTAGACCAGACGGGGTATGAAAAACTGTTTTTT.

This clone has just a few counts. The chain carries TRBV29-1 and TRBJ2-4; 7 bases agree with TRBD2. Germline V gene sequence: CDR1 SQVTM, CDR2 ANQGSEA. V lost 3 bases and J lost 8; bases outside the gene matches: 16. This CDR3 contains 16 residues. The CDR3 DNA reads TGCAGCGTTGACGGTGCGGGAGCCTCACCGGGGGACATTCAGTACTTC. Its protein is CSVDGAGASPGDIQYF.

This clone was observed a handful of times. The V call is TRBV6-5, the J call TRBJ1-1, with unresolved D. V was cut by 0 bases and J by 4 bases, with 9 bases left in between. Germline V gives CDR1 MNHEY, CDR2 SVGAGI. The CDR3 runs 14 residues. The CDR3 DNA reads TGTGCCAGCAGTTACTCGTACGAGCCCACTGAAGCTTTCTTT. It is translated as CASSYSYEPTEAFF.

The chain combines TRBV9 with TRBJ1-2; D is perhaps TRBD1 (5 bases). V dropped 4 bases and J dropped 6 bases, with 13 bases sitting between them. Germline V gene lookup returns CDR1 SGDLS and CDR2 YYNGEE. CDR3 length: 13 amino acids. CDR3 amino acids: CASSLGAVDGYTF. The CDR3 DNA reads TGTGCCAGCAGCTTAGGGGCAGTGGATGGCTACACCTTC.

In this sample, this clone turned up a few times. The chain joins TRBV29-1 to TRBJ1-1; maybe TRBD1 (5 bases). CDR3 length: 13 residues. Germline V gene sequence: CDR1 SQVTM, CDR2 ANQGSEA. The V end was cut by 6 bases, the J end by 0 bases, with 11 bases between. The CDR3 nucleotides are TGCAGCGTCTTGGCCAGGGTGAACACTGAAGCTTTCTTT. Residues: CSVLARVNTEAFF. The full variable domain, completed using reference TRBV29-1 and TRBJ1-1, is SAVISQKPSRDICQRGTSLTIQCQVDSQVTMMFWYRQQPGQSLTLIATANQGSEATYESGFVIDKFPISRPNLTFSTLTVSNMSPEDSSIYLCSVLARVNTEAFFGQGTRLTVV.

The chain carries TRBV5-6 and TRBJ2-1, with 10 bases that match TRBD2. Germline CDR1 is SGHDT and CDR2 is YYEEEE. The V gene end was trimmed by 4 bases and the J gene end by 2 bases; junction bases not matched to a gene: 6. The CDR3 sequence is 16 residues long. CDR3 region: CASSPSSGGTYNEQFF. The CDR3 DNA reads as TGTGCCAGCAGCCCCTCTAGCGGGGGAACCTACAATGAGCAGTTCTTC.

This clone was counted between two and nine times. V is TRBV6-5 and J is TRBJ2-5; TRBD1 might be the D (7 bases). CDR3 length: 13 amino acids. Trimming stripped 10 bases from V and 0 bases from J, with 12 bases between. The germline V gene has CDR1 MNHEY and CDR2 SVGAGI. The CDR3 region is CATGGQNQETQYF. The DNA for the CDR3 is TGTGCCACCGGGGGACAGAACCAAGAGACCCAGTACTTC.

This clone was observed a handful of times. The gene calls are TRBV7-3 and TRBJ2-7, with D maybe TRBD1 (5 bases). Trimming cost V 2 bases and J 5 bases, with 10 bases left between them. Germline CDR1 is SGHTA and CDR2 is FQGTGA. This CDR3 region has 13 residues. The CDR3: CASSLGQGDEQYF. The CDR3 region has the DNA TGTGCCAGCAGCTTAGGGCAGGGCGACGAGCAGTACTTC.

This rearrangement joins TRBV6-6 to TRBJ1-4; D is perhaps TRBD1 (6 bases). The CDR3 extends over 14 amino acids. Trimming removed 7 bases from V and 7 bases from J, with 16 bases in between. Germline CDR1 is MNHNY and CDR2 is SVGAGI (reference sequence). The CDR3 is CASKPGQDPEKLFF. CDR3 nucleotides: TGTGCCAGCAAACCGGGACAAGATCCTGAAAAACTGTTTTTT.

V gene TRBV29-1 combines with J gene TRBJ1-4, with 7 bases lining up with TRBD1. From germline, CDR1 is SQVTM and CDR2 ANQGSEA. The CDR3 runs to 14 residues. Losses at the gene ends were 7 bases for V and 5 bases for J; bases not matched to a gene: 10. The CDR3 bases are TGCAGCGCAGGTGGCGGGACAGAAAATGAAAAACTGTTTTTT. Protein product: CSAGGGTENEKLFF.

V is TRBV10-3 and J is TRBJ2-3; the match to TRBD2 covers 9 bases. The CDR3 is 15 amino acids. The V gene end was trimmed by 2 bases and the J gene end by 0 bases; junction bases not matched to a gene: 0. CDR1 and CDR2 from the germline V gene are ENHRY and SYGVKD. CDR3 coding DNA: TGTGCCATCAGTGAGGCGGGGGGGAGCACAGATACGCAGTATTTT. Encoded protein: CAISEAGGSTDTQYF.

J is TRBJ2-7 and V is TRBV5-4; 7 positions agree with TRBD2. The germline V gene has CDR1 SGHNT and CDR2 YYREEE (reference sequence). With 0 bases clipped from V and 1 base from J, the junction kept 10 bases outside the gene matches. CDR3 length: 17 residues. CDR3 in amino acids: CASSLGLGSGPSYEQYF. DNA for the CDR3: TGTGCCAGCAGCTTGGGATTAGGTAGCGGGCCATCCTACGAGCAGTACTTC.

This clone showed up many times. The chain uses TRBV7-9 and TRBJ2-5; 7 bases are a match to TRBD1. CDR3 size: 12 residues. Unmatched junction bases numbered 3, after V lost 6 bases and J lost 5 bases. CDR1 and CDR2 from the germline V gene are SEHNR and FQNEAQ (reference sequence). CDR3 coding DNA: TGTGCCAGCAGTAGGGGGCGGGAGACCCAGTACTTC. Translating gives CASSRGRETQYF.

This chain links TRBV9 with TRBJ2-1, with D possibly matching TRBD2 (6 bases). The CDR3 spans 14 residues. The V end lost 3 bases, the J end lost 4 bases, and 11 bases lay between the germline ends. CDR1 SGDLS and CDR2 YYNGEE come from the germline V gene. Here the CDR3 DNA reads TGTGCCAGCAGCGGGGGGGTCGTATACAATGAGCAGTTCTTC. Translating gives CASSGGVVYNEQFF.

V gene TRBV9 combines with J gene TRBJ1-2; tentative D call: TRBD1 (6 bases). CDR3 size: 15 residues. Trimming left V 0 bases short and J 8 bases short, with 17 bases between. The germline V gene has CDR1 SGDLS and CDR2 YYNGEE. CDR3 region: CASSVEVSGRGGYTF. The CDR3 coding sequence is TGTGCCAGCAGCGTAGAGGTTTCGGGCAGGGGAGGCTACACCTTC.

On this clone itself: This may be a read error, as it is one base from a much larger clone. J is TRBJ2-7 and V is TRBV5-6, with 11 bases matching TRBD1. Germline values: CDR1 SGHDT, CDR2 YYEEEE. Trimming cost V 3 bases and J 3 bases; bases outside gene matches: 2. The CDR3 contains 14 residues. The CDR3 coding sequence is TGTGCCAGCAGCTCCGGGACAGGGGGCTACGAGCAGTACTTC. It translates to CASSSGTGGYEQYF. Full variable domain (remainder filled in from reference TRBV5-6 and TRBJ2-7): DAGVTQSPTHLIKTRGQQVTLRCSPKSGHDTVSWYQQALGQGPQFIFQYYEEEERQRGNFPDRFSGHQFPNYSSELNVNALLLGDSALYLCASSSGTGGYEQYFGPGTRLTVT.

This chain uses TRBV27 with TRBJ1-3, with 9 bases lining up with TRBD1. Unmatched junction bases numbered 5, after V lost 5 bases and J lost 0 bases. This CDR3 has 16 residues. The germline CDR1 and CDR2 sequences are MNHEY and SMNVEV (reference sequence). CDR3 amino acids: CASSTRQGDSGNTIYF. CDR3 DNA: TGTGCCAGCAGTACTAGACAGGGGGACTCTGGAAACACCATATATTTT.

This clone was counted a few times. V is TRBV9 and J is TRBJ1-1; D perhaps matches TRBD1 (6 bases). Germline V CDR1 and CDR2: SGDLS, YYNGEE. The CDR3 is 14 residues long. V was cut by 4 bases and J by 5 bases, with 15 bases left in between. CDR3 residues: CASSPQTGRTEAFF. DNA for the CDR3: TGTGCCAGCAGCCCTCAGACAGGTCGAACTGAAGCTTTCTTT. Combining the CDR3 with reference TRBV9 and TRBJ1-1 gives the whole variable domain DSGVTQTPKHLITATGQRVTLRCSPRSGDLSVYWYQQSLDQGLQFLIQYYNGEERAKGNILERFSAQQFPDLHSELNLSSLELGDSALYFCASSPQTGRTEAFFGQGTRLTVV.

Only a few counts were recorded for this clone. The chain couples TRBV5-6 to TRBJ2-7, with D uncertain. The length of the CDR3 is 14 residues. Germline V gene data show CDR1 as SGHDT and CDR2 as YYEEEE. The V end was cut by 4 bases, the J end by 2 bases, with 13 bases between. The CDR3 DNA reads TGTGCCAGCAGCCCCGCTAGGAACCCCTACGAGCAGTACTTC. This translates into CASSPARNPYEQYF. Complete variable domain (other parts from reference TRBV5-6 and TRBJ2-7): DAGVTQSPTHLIKTRGQQVTLRCSPKSGHDTVSWYQQALGQGPQFIFQYYEEEERQRGNFPDRFSGHQFPNYSSELNVNALLLGDSALYLCASSPARNPYEQYFGPGTRLTVT.

This clone was detected a few times. V usage is TRBV27 and J usage is TRBJ1-2; no firm D call. The CDR3 has 13 residues. The germline V gene encodes CDR1 MNHEY and CDR2 SMNVEV (reference sequence). V was shortened by 6 bases and J by 0 bases, with 8 bases between the two germline ends. CDR3 bases: TGTGCCAGCAGACTTACAGCTAACTATGGCTACACCTTC. It codes for CASRLTANYGYTF.

The chain recombines TRBV4-3 with TRBJ1-4, with 7 bases identical to TRBD1. Germline CDR1 is LGHNA and CDR2 is YSLEER. The trim removed 5 bases at V and 7 bases at J, leaving 10 bases unmatched. The CDR3 sequence is 15 residues long. The CDR3 is CASSALQGSGEKLFF. CDR3 bases: TGCGCCAGCAGCGCGCTACAGGGGTCGGGTGAAAAACTGTTTTTT.

The CDR3 reads CASSLKQTGGEKTQYF. Written as DNA, the CDR3 is TGTGCCAGCAGCTTGAAACAAACAGGGGGCGAAAAGACCCAGTACTTC. This chain links TRBV5-4 with TRBJ2-5, with 9 nucleotides matching TRBD1. V was pared by 1 base and J by 6 bases, with 10 bases of the junction left unmatched. From germline, CDR1 is SGHNT and CDR2 YYREEE (reference sequence). The CDR3 length is 16 residues.

This clone was seen a few times. The rearrangement links TRBV6-5 to TRBJ2-1; 7 bases map to TRBD2. V lost 7 bases and J lost 1; bases outside the gene matches: 4. This CDR3 comprises 14 residues. Germline CDR1 MNHEY, CDR2 SVGAGI. The CDR3 sequence is CASKREESYNEQFF. The CDR3 DNA reads as TGTGCCAGCAAGCGGGAAGAGTCCTACAATGAGCAGTTCTTC.

This clone was observed a few times. The chain recombines TRBV11-3 with TRBJ1-1; 8 nucleotides line up with TRBD1. The CDR3 has 15 residues. After removal of 1 base from V and 5 bases from J, the junction contained 6 bases not matched to a gene. Germline CDR1 is SGHNT and CDR2 is YENEEA. CDR3 sequence reads: CASSLGGQGETEAFF. The CDR3 region has the DNA TGTGCCAGCAGCTTAGGTGGACAGGGAGAGACTGAAGCTTTCTTT.

V and J are TRBV28 and TRBJ1-1; D call uncertain. The CDR3 runs to 13 residues. The V gene lost 4 bases and the J gene lost 2 bases, with 8 bases spanning the gap. Germline CDR1 is MDHEN and CDR2 is SYDVKM. CDR3: CASSWTHNTEAFF. Here the CDR3 DNA reads TGTGCCAGCAGTTGGACTCACAACACTGAAGCTTTCTTT.

The chain uses TRBV19 and TRBJ2-3, with TRBD1 matching over 7 bases. The CDR3 has 15 amino acids. V was clipped by 5 bases and J by 2 bases; unmatched bases: 7. Germline lookup yields CDR1 LNHDA and CDR2 SQIVND (reference sequence). CDR3 DNA: TGTGCCAGTAGTCCAAGACAGGGCCTCACAGATACGCAGTATTTT. This encodes CASSPRQGLTDTQYF.

This clone has only a few counts. V usage is TRBV30 and J usage is TRBJ2-1, with TRBD2 matching 8 bases. The V gene end was trimmed by 0 bases and the J gene end by 2 bases; junction bases not matched to a gene: 3. The germline V gene encodes CDR1 GTSNPN and CDR2 SVGIG (reference sequence). The CDR3 is made up of 15 amino acids. The CDR3: CAWSVLRGAYNEQFF. CDR3 DNA sequence: TGTGCCTGGAGTGTACTGCGGGGGGCCTACAATGAGCAGTTCTTC.

The chain carries TRBV30 and TRBJ2-7; 8 positions agree with TRBD2. This CDR3 contains 13 residues. CDR1 and CDR2 (germline): GTSNPN, SVGIG (reference sequence). Trimming at V came to 2 bases and at J to 2 bases, leaving 2 bases not matched to a gene. The chain's CDR3 is CAWSRGGAYEQYF. The CDR3 nucleotides are TGTGCCTGGAGTCGGGGGGGTGCCTACGAGCAGTACTTC.

V usage is TRBV5-4 and J usage is TRBJ2-1; the D is unclear. Germline V gives CDR1 SGHNT, CDR2 YYREEE (reference sequence). V was cut by 2 bases and J by 6 bases, with 12 bases left in between. The CDR3 contains 14 residues. CDR3 in amino acids: CASSFRSGTNEQFF. CDR3 coding DNA: TGTGCCAGCAGCTTTAGGTCAGGAACCAATGAGCAGTTCTTC.